This TCR beta chain is drawn from a study of blood T cell repertoires in COVID-19 (dated by TCRdb to 2020 to 2021). Concerning the study at large: The collaborator samples originated in the United States, Italy and Spain and spanned the acute and convalescent phases of COVID-19. The material from the prospective study consisted of cDNA or gDNA derived from T cells, B-cell-depleted T cells, or PBMCs. Deeply sampled blood TCRbeta repertoires from subjects exposed to, actively infected with, or recovered from COVID-19 were included in the dataset. A freely available public database, intended as a resource for researchers studying the immune response to SARS-CoV-2, is where the repertoires were released. Samples were obtained from the ongoing ImmuneRACE study (first 160 participants) and from about 1,300 subjects provided by 6 global collaborators. A de-identified subject ID, COVID-19 status, age in years and sex were almost always included in the sample metadata. Where available, HLA class I and class II types were taken from metadata supplied by the sample provider and were not determined by assay-based typing. Points the paper makes about the study in general: The amount of clinical and demographic metadata varied by source and participant and was provided uncurated.

Looking up the germline V gene (reference sequence) yields CDR1 SEHNR and CDR2 FQNEAQ. Relative to germline, V is missing 5 bases and J is missing 15 bases, with 11 bases of the junction outside any gene match. The CDR3 starts with the cysteine, ends with the phenylalanine, and has 13 residues. Solely the CDR3 DNA is kept, with 39 bases framed from the first base. Participants in the prospective study were enrolled through a virtual design, were aged roughly 18 to 100 years, and lived in 24 United States geographic areas. Cohort assignment in the prospective study relied on participant-reported clinical history from a screening survey and a study questionnaire. In the prospective study, mobile phlebotomists collected whole blood, serum and a nasopharyngeal or oropharyngeal swab from each participant. Prospective study participants could optionally give additional blood draws and questionnaires over a roughly two-month period. Before DNA extraction, blood samples from the prospective study were shipped at room temperature or frozen.

TCRbeta CDR3 regions were amplified from genomic DNA by means of the immunoSEQ Assay, a bias-controlled multiplex PCR. Per the authors' processing: Nucleated cell counts per sample were estimated from amplification of reference gene primers within the assay. To quantify the absolute abundance of each unique TCRbeta CDR3 rearrangement, sequence reads were collapsed and filtered. Productive Simpson clonality was computed per sample as the square root of Simpson's diversity index over productive rearrangements. TCRdb provides this immuneACCESS table in a form limited to in-frame rearrangements. Some clones are lacking; in checked studies, under half of them reflect an unresolved V gene, and why the rest are absent is not known. For V, J and clone size, that table is used; D and trimming come from the DNA. The table for this sample lists about 240,000 clones; approximately 86% of them were counted only once. About 3.3% of the sample belongs to the ten largest clones.

As concerns this clone: No cognate antigen has been identified for it. It has no much larger one-base neighbor in the sample; base qualities were not kept.

The receptor's source is a woman aged 40 to 50 with acute COVID-19. This receptor chain uses TRBV7-9 and TRBJ2-1, and TRBD2 matches 9 of the central bases. Input material: PBMCs or T cells enriched from blood (not recorded which). The CDR3 reads CASSAGGLLQRFF. The DNA is as follows: TGTGCCAGCAGCGCGGGAGGGCTCCTCCAACGGTTCTTC.